This is a list of T cell receptor beta chains from one sample in a study of beta chain features in type 1 diabetes. Assay used: immunoSEQ multiplex PCR; TCRdb lists only in-frame clones, some missing. The sample has 250,000 to 350,000 clones; 14% are singletons. The sequencing input was naive CD4+ T cells from blood. These receptors all stem from a man aged 25-45 years with type 1 diabetes. The CDR3 runs from the conserved cysteine through the conserved F or W. The D gene is left open where the match is weak. Clone size is shown for a subset of rows, as once, few, many or a class of expanded clone.

j_call v_call clone_size d_call cdr3_nt cdr3_aa
TRBJ2-5 TRBV28 few TRBD2 TGTGCCAGCAGTCCCCAACTCAGTAGCGGGAGACATGAGACCCAGTACTTC CASSPQLSSGRHETQYF
TRBJ2-1 TRBV11-2 few TRBD2 TGTGCCAGCAGCGCTATAACCGGGACTACCAGAGAGCAGTTCTTC CASSAITGTTREQFF
TRBJ2-1 TRBV5-1 few TRBD2 TGCGCCAGCAGCGGGGCACTAGCGGGAGGGCCGGGTGAGCAGTTCTTC CASSGALAGGPGEQFF
TRBJ2-7 TRBV6-5 . TRBD1 TGTGCCAGCAGCAGACAGGGTAGCTCCTACGAGCAGTACTTC CASSRQGSSYEQYF
TRBJ2-1 TRBV7-8 . TRBD2 TGTGCCAGCAGCTTAGAACTAGCGGGAAGCAATGAGCAGTTCTTC CASSLELAGSNEQFF
TRBJ2-1 TRBV6-5 . TRBD1 TGTGCCAGCAGTCCTGGACAGGGGGCGGGTGAGCAGTTCTTC CASSPGQGAGEQFF
TRBJ1-2 TRBV7-9 . . TGTGCCAGCAGCTTAAGACAGTATTATGGCTACACCTTC CASSLRQYYGYTF
TRBJ2-3 TRBV27 . . TGTGCCAGCAGGCCTCCATCAGGCGCGCAGTATTTT CASRPPSGAQYF
TRBJ1-5 TRBV6-1 . . TGTGCCAGCAGTCGGGAAGCGGGTCAGCCCCAGCATTTT CASSREAGQPQHF
TRBJ2-7 TRBV5-1 few . TGCGCCAGCAGCTTGGGTGCTGGGGCGGCCTACGAGCAGTACTTC CASSLGAGAAYEQYF
TRBJ1-2 TRBV5-1 . . TGCGCCAGCAGCCTGGGGGGTGCCCAACAGGGCTACGGCTACACCTTC CASSLGGAQQGYGYTF
TRBJ2-1 TRBV6-5 . TRBD1 TGTGCCAGCAGTTACGCCCGGGACAGGACCTACAATGAGCAGTTCTTC CASSYARDRTYNEQFF
TRBJ2-7 TRBV14 . TRBD2 TGTGCCAGCAGCGGACTAGCGGGAGGGCGATACGAGCAGTACTTC CASSGLAGGRYEQYF
TRBJ1-5 TRBV19 . . TGTGCCAGTAGTATTGCCACTACAGGGTGGAGCAATCAGCCCCAGCATTTT CASSIATTGWSNQPQHF
TRBJ2-2 TRBV5-4 . TRBD2 TGTGCCAGCAGCTTGTTCGGACTAGCGGGGAACACCGGGGAGCTGTTTTTT CASSLFGLAGNTGELFF
TRBJ2-3 TRBV5-4 few TRBD2 TGTGCCAGCAGCTCCCGGACTAGCGGAAGCACAGATACGCAGTATTTT CASSSRTSGSTDTQYF
TRBJ2-5 TRBV27 few . TGTGCCAGCAGTTTATGGGGTAGCGTGGGAAAAGAGACCCAGTACTTC CASSLWGSVGKETQYF
TRBJ2-7 TRBV6-5 few TRBD2 TGTGCCAGCAGTTACGGGCCTAGCGGGGCCTACGAGCAGTACTTC CASSYGPSGAYEQYF
TRBJ2-3 TRBV4-2 . . TGTGCCAGCAGCCAAGAGTGGCAGAGCACAGATACGCAGTATTTT CASSQEWQSTDTQYF
TRBJ1-1 TRBV18 few . TGTGCCAGCTCACCTTTGCAGGGTGGGAACACTGAAGCTTTCTTT CASSPLQGGNTEAFF
TRBJ1-1 TRBV7-3 few . TGTGCCAGCAGCTCTGGACAGTCGAACACTGAAGCTTTCTTT CASSSGQSNTEAFF
TRBJ2-7 TRBV27 few . TGTGCCAGCAGTGCTCGGTGGAGCGCCTACGAGCAGTACTTC CASSARWSAYEQYF
TRBJ2-2 TRBV30 . . TGTGCCTGGAGTGTACGTAGGGGGTACACCGGGGAGCTGTTTTTT CAWSVRRGYTGELFF
TRBJ2-7 TRBV2 . TRBD2 TGTGCCAGCAGGGTGACTAGCGGGACATACGAGCAGTACTTC CASRVTSGTYEQYF
TRBJ1-5 TRBV5-8 . . TGTGCCAGCAGCTTGTACGAGTATCAGCCCCAGCATTTT CASSLYEYQPQHF
TRBJ2-7 TRBV13 few TRBD2 TGTGCCAGCAGCTTAGGACTAGCGGGAGTCTACGAGCAGTACTTC CASSLGLAGVYEQYF
TRBJ2-7 TRBV14 . . TGTGCCAGCAGCCAAGATTTCCGGAGGGGGCGAGACGAGCAGTACTTC CASSQDFRRGRDEQYF
TRBJ2-1 TRBV27 few TRBD2 TGTGCCAGCAGTGTCGGACTAGGCCATGAGCAGTTCTTC CASSVGLGHEQFF
TRBJ2-1 TRBV7-3 . TRBD2 TGTGCCAGCAGCTTAGGACTAGCGGGAGCGTATGAGCAGTTCTTC CASSLGLAGAYEQFF
TRBJ1-1 TRBV11-1 . . TGTGCCAGCAGCTTCAATTTCCGACAGGATGCTTTCTTT CASSFNFRQDAFF
TRBJ2-1 TRBV5-4 . . TGTGCCAGCAGCCCCCAGAGGAGCTCCTACAATGAGCAGTTCTTC CASSPQRSSYNEQFF
TRBJ1-3 TRBV29-1 few . TGCAGCGTTCGGGGGACTCACTCTGGAAACACCATATATTTT CSVRGTHSGNTIYF
TRBJ2-5 TRBV7-3 . . TGTGCCAGCAGCTTAAGCGGTGCAGGGGAAGAGACCCAGTACTTC CASSLSGAGEETQYF
TRBJ2-7 TRBV29-1 few . TGCAGCGTTGAAGTCGGAGAGGCGGGCTACTCCTACGAGCAGTACTTC CSVEVGEAGYSYEQYF
TRBJ1-2 TRBV6-6 . . TGTGCCAGCCGACGGGACATCGACCAAGGGGGCTACACCTTC CASRRDIDQGGYTF
TRBJ2-2 TRBV11-3 . . TGTGCCAGCAGCTTAGATCATTCCGGGAGTGGTAACACCGGGGAGCTGTTTTTT CASSLDHSGSGNTGELFF
TRBJ2-3 TRBV7-8 . TRBD1 TGTGCCAGCAGCTCGCTTCCCGGGACAGACACAGATACGCAGTATTTT CASSSLPGTDTDTQYF
TRBJ2-5 TRBV19 few . TGTGCCAGTAGTATGGGGAGCTTGTACCAAGAGACCCAGTACTTC CASSMGSLYQETQYF
TRBJ2-5 TRBV6-5 . . TGTGCCAGCAGTTCACGCACGAGCGGAGAGACCCAGTACTTC CASSSRTSGETQYF
TRBJ2-3 TRBV25-1 few . TGTGCCAGCAGTAAGCCAGGGGCCACAGATACGCAGTATTTT CASSKPGATDTQYF